The 18 T cell receptor beta chains given below trace back to one sample, sequenced in a study of blood T cell repertoires in COVID-19. The data were produced by immunoSEQ multiplex PCR, yet TCRdb's version contains in-frame clones alone and is incomplete. Among some 460,000 clones listed, 87% were seen once. The sequenced sample was PBMCs or T cells enriched from blood (not recorded which). These receptor sequences come from a woman younger than 35 who had recovered from COVID-19.

In DNA form, the CDR3 reads TGTGCCAGCAGTGAAGGGGCGCGGGGGGGCTACGAGCAGTACTTC. Translation: CASSEGARGGYEQYF. The genes are TRBV2 and TRBJ2-7, with 9 bases lining up with TRBD2. The CDR3 sequence is 15 residues long. The trim removed 1 base at V and 3 bases at J, leaving 4 bases unmatched. In germline, CDR1 is SNHLY, CDR2 FYNNEI.

The chain carries TRBV19 and TRBJ2-5, with TRBD2 matching over 7 bases. Trimming removed 4 bases from V and 4 bases from J; junction bases left unmatched: 9. Germline V lookup: CDR1 LNHDA, CDR2 SQIVND (reference sequence). The CDR3 contains 15 residues. The CDR3 nucleotides are TGTGCCAGTAGTACCTCCGGGACTATAGGAGAGACCCAGTACTTC. This gives the protein CASSTSGTIGETQYF.

This sequence joins TRBV28 and TRBJ1-5; D may be TRBD1 (6 bases). CDR1 is MDHEN, CDR2 SYDVKM, per germline. This CDR3 contains 18 residues. V was clipped by 3 bases and J by 5 bases, with 23 bases between them. The CDR3, as DNA: TGTGCCAGCAGTTTCCCCCGGGGGGGGCGCGAATTGGATCAGCCCCAGCATTTT. It specifies CASSFPRGGRELDQPQHF.

The chain carries TRBV2 and TRBJ1-5, with a weak D call TRBD1 (5 bases). CDR1 and CDR2 (germline): SNHLY, FYNNEI. CDR3 length: 14 amino acids. With 2 bases removed from V and 3 bases from J, the gap between germline ends came to 8 bases. The CDR3 spells CASSESRDNQPQHF. CDR3 coding DNA: TGTGCCAGCAGTGAAAGCAGGGACAATCAGCCCCAGCATTTT.

This clone was picked up one time. The chain joins TRBV27 to TRBJ1-2, with 7 positions matching TRBD1. The CDR3 is made up of 15 amino acids. Germline CDR1 reads MNHEY; CDR2 reads SMNVEV (reference sequence). V lost 2 bases to trimming and J lost 4 bases; unmatched junction nucleotides: 7. The CDR3 DNA sequence: TGTGCCAGCAGTTTAGAGGAAGGGGGCATCTATGGCTACACCTTC. This codes for CASSLEEGGIYGYTF.

V usage is TRBV30 and J usage is TRBJ2-1, with 12 bases matching TRBD2. With 2 bases clipped from V and 5 bases from J, the junction kept 7 bases outside the gene matches. Per the germline V gene, CDR1 is GTSNPN and CDR2 is SVGIG (reference sequence). This CDR3 region has 16 residues. The CDR3 sequence is CAWSPQRTSGDNEQFF. Here the CDR3 DNA reads TGTGCCTGGAGTCCCCAGAGGACTAGCGGGGACAATGAGCAGTTCTTC.

The chain is built from TRBV24-1 and TRBJ1-5; D not resolved. The CDR3 loop spans 13 amino acids. Germline CDR1 reads KGHDR; CDR2 reads SFDVKD. The V gene lost 3 bases and the J gene lost 0 bases, with 2 bases spanning the gap. Written as DNA, the CDR3 is TGTGCCACCAGTGATCGTAGCAATCAGCCCCAGCATTTT. Residues: CATSDRSNQPQHF.

This clone was detected only once. The gene calls are TRBV4-1 and TRBJ1-4; weak D call: TRBD1 (6 bases). The CDR3 loop spans 15 amino acids. V was pared by 4 bases and J by 7 bases, with 16 bases between. Germline loops: CDR1 MGHRA, CDR2 YSYEKL. The CDR3 protein is CASSPVGAWVEKLFF. The CDR3, as DNA: TGCGCCAGCAGCCCCGTGGGGGCGTGGGTTGAAAAACTGTTTTTT.

This clone was seen just once. The rearrangement uses TRBV5-4 and TRBJ2-6; D is perhaps TRBD1 (6 bases). The CDR3 consists of 18 residues. V lost 1 base and J lost 0, with 14 bases in between. Germline V CDR1 and CDR2: SGHNT, YYREEE (reference sequence). The chain's CDR3 is CASSLIGQGYSGANVLTF. CDR3 in DNA: TGTGCCAGCAGCTTGATAGGGCAGGGGTACTCTGGGGCCAACGTCCTGACTTTC.

The V call is TRBV3-1 (or the pseudogene TRBV3-2), the J call TRBJ1-2, with D maybe TRBD1 (5 bases). The germline CDR1 and CDR2 sequences are LGHDT and YNNKEL (reference sequence). This CDR3 has 16 amino acids. Trimming left V 0 bases short and J 8 bases short, with 19 bases between. The CDR3 loop reads CASSQDTGGRGRGYTF. The CDR3 bases are TGTGCCAGCAGCCAAGATACGGGGGGTCGGGGTCGAGGCTACACCTTC.

J is TRBJ1-4 and V is TRBV5-1; D may be TRBD1 (5 bases). Germline V gives CDR1 SGHRS, CDR2 YFSETQ. The CDR3 is 15 amino acids. Trimming took off 0 bases at V and 8 bases at J, with 14 bases between the two ends. CDR3 DNA: TGCGCCAGCAGCTTGGTGGGAGGGGCCAGCGAAAAACTGTTTTTT. Translating it yields CASSLVGGASEKLFF.

The chain recombines TRBV13 with TRBJ2-1; 9 bases align to TRBD2. This CDR3 contains 17 residues. After removal of 7 bases from V and 4 bases from J, the junction contained 14 bases not matched to a gene. Germline V gives CDR1 PRHDT, CDR2 FYEKMQ (reference sequence). The CDR3 coding sequence is TGTGCCAGCACCGCCTGGACCGGGAGCGGGGGGTACAATGAGCAGTTCTTC. Its translation is CASTAWTGSGGYNEQFF.

The V gene is TRBV18, the J gene TRBJ1-2, with 8 positions matching TRBD1. The J segment lost 12 bases and the V segment lost 3 bases, leaving 6 bases of the junction unmatched. Per germline, CDR1 KGHSH and CDR2 LQKENI. The CDR3 is 12 residues long. The CDR3 coding sequence is TGTGCCAGCTCACCGAACGACAGGGGTAACACCTTC. This sequence encodes CASSPNDRGNTF.

This chain connects TRBV9 to TRBJ2-3; D is unresolved. This CDR3 has 16 amino acids. Germline V gives CDR1 SGDLS, CDR2 YYNGEE. The V gene lost 0 bases and the J gene lost 8 bases, with 19 bases spanning the gap. The CDR3 protein is CASSVESATGSGTQYF. CDR3 nucleotides: TGTGCCAGCAGCGTAGAATCGGCGACCGGGTCGGGTACGCAGTATTTT. Full variable domain (missing parts from reference TRBV9 and TRBJ2-3): DSGVTQTPKHLITATGQRVTLRCSPRSGDLSVYWYQQSLDQGLQFLIQYYNGEERAKGNILERFSAQQFPDLHSELNLSSLELGDSALYFCASSVESATGSGTQYFGPGTRLTVL.

This chain joins TRBV4-2 and TRBJ1-2; D not resolved. The CDR3 covers 15 residues. Trimming removed 1 base from V and 0 bases from J, with 9 bases in between. The V gene's germline CDR1 is LGHNA and CDR2 YNFKEQ. The CDR3: CASSQAYVANYGYTF. The DNA of the CDR3 is TGTGCCAGCAGCCAAGCCTACGTAGCTAACTATGGCTACACCTTC.

The V call is TRBV19, the J call TRBJ1-1; tentatively, D is TRBD1 (6 bases). CDR1 is LNHDA and CDR2 is SQIVND in the germline V gene (reference sequence). The CDR3 extends over 15 amino acids. The V end was cut by 4 bases, the J end by 4 bases, with 16 bases between. CDR3 DNA: TGTGCCAGTAGTACAAGGCAACAGGGAATCACTGAAGCTTTCTTT. The encoded protein is CASSTRQQGITEAFF.

The V gene is TRBV29-1, the J gene TRBJ1-1; 7 bases fit TRBD1. V lost 5 bases and J lost 6; bases outside the gene matches: 9. The CDR3 extends over 13 amino acids. Germline V gene lookup returns CDR1 SQVTM and CDR2 ANQGSEA. The DNA of the CDR3 is TGCAGCGTTTCAATCGACAGGGACGCTGAAGCTTTCTTT. This encodes CSVSIDRDAEAFF.

This clone came up once. The J gene is TRBJ1-1, the V gene TRBV3-1 (or the pseudogene TRBV3-2); D is possibly TRBD1 (5 bases). V lost 1 base, J lost 5 bases, and 14 bases lay in between. Germline values: CDR1 LGHDT, CDR2 YNNKEL (reference sequence). This CDR3 has 15 residues. The CDR3 DNA reads as TGTGCCAGCAGCCAAGGGCAAGGGGCTTTAACTGAAGCTTTCTTT. Its protein product is CASSQGQGALTEAFF.